This TCR beta chain was sequenced for a study of T cell repertoires in cytomegalovirus infection. Study details: Public TCR beta signatures marked donors with CMV infection and the matching HLA. General study points: Cumulated frequencies of public TCR beta families served to identify carriers of CMV plus the relevant HLA. It was HLA-C-restricted CMV-specific TCR beta clonotypes that dominated the response ex vivo.

TCRdb reprocessed the reads via MiXCR and lists one record per CDR3 protein. The sample gives approximately 490,000 distinct CDR3 sequences, roughly 10% of which show up once; 10% to 13% is in the top ten. For this clonotype: Its antigen is as yet unknown.

The CDR3 covers 15 residues. Germline CDR1 DFQATT, CDR2 SNEGSKA (reference sequence). V shed 0 bases and J shed 0 bases, with 9 bases lying between them. Sequencing input: PBMCs. The clonotype was recovered from a human donor in good health (CMV status not recorded). Some clones in this sample may be carry-over from other donors' samples. The V call is TRBV20-1, the J call TRBJ2-1; D not resolved. The CDR3 spells CSARDAASSYNEQFF. In DNA form, the CDR3 reads TGCAGTGCTAGAGATGCGGCGAGCTCCTACAATGAGCAGTTCTTC.